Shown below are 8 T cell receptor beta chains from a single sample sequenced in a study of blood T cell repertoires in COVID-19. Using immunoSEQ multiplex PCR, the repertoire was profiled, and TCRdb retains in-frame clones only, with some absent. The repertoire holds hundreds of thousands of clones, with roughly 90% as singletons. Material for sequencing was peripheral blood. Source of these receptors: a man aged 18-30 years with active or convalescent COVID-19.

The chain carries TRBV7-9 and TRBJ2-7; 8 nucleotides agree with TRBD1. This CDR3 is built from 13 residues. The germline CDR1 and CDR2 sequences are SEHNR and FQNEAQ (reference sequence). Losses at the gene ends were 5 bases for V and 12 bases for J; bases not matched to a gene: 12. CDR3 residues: CASSQASGGPGYF. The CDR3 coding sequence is TGTGCCAGCAGCCAAGCCTCAGGGGGCCCGGGGTACTTC.

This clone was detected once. Here the CDR3 DNA reads TGCGCCAGCAGCTTCGCCGGGACGGACAGGAATGAGCAGTTCTTC. As protein: CASSFAGTDRNEQFF. This rearrangement joins TRBV5-1 to TRBJ2-1, with 7 bases matching TRBD1. The germline CDR1 and CDR2 sequences are SGHRS and YFSETQ. Trimming removed 2 bases from V and 7 bases from J; junction bases left unmatched: 9. This CDR3 has 15 residues.

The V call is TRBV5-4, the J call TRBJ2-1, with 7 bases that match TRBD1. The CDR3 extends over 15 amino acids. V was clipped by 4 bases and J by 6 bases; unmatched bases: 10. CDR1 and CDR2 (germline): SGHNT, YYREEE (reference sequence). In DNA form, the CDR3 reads TGTGCCAGCAGCCCCGGACAGGAATGGGGCAATGAGCAGTTCTTC. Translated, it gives CASSPGQEWGNEQFF.

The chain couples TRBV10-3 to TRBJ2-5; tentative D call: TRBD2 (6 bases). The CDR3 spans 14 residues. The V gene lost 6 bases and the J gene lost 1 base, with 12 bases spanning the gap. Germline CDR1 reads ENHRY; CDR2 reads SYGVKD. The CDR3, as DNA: TGTGCCATCAGCCCCGGGACTGCCCAAGAGACCCAGTACTTC. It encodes CAISPGTAQETQYF.

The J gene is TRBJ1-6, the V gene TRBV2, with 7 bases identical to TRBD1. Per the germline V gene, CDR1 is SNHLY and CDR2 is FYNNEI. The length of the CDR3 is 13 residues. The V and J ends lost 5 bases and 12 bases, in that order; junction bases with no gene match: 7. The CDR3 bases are TGTGCCAGCAGTCCCGGGACAGACTTACCCCTCCACTTT. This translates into CASSPGTDLPLHF.

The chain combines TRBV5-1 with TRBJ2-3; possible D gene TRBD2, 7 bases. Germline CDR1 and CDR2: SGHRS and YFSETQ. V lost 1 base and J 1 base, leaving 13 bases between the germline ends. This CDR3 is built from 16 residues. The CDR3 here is CASSLYRAGGTDTQYF. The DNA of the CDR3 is TGCGCCAGCAGCTTGTACAGGGCGGGGGGCACAGATACGCAGTATTTT.

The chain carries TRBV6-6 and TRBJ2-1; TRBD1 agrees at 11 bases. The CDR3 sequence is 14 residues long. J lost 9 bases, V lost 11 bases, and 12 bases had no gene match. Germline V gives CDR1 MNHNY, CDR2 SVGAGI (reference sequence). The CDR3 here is CAVAGQGVKGEQFF. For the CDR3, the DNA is TGTGCCGTGGCGGGACAGGGGGTTAAAGGTGAGCAGTTCTTC.

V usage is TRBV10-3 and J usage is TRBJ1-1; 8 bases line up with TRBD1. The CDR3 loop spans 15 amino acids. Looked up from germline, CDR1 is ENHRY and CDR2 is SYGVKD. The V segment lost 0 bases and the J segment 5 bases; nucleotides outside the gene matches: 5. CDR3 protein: CAISESTGAKTEAFF. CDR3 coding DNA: TGTGCCATCAGTGAGTCGACAGGGGCGAAGACTGAAGCTTTCTTT.